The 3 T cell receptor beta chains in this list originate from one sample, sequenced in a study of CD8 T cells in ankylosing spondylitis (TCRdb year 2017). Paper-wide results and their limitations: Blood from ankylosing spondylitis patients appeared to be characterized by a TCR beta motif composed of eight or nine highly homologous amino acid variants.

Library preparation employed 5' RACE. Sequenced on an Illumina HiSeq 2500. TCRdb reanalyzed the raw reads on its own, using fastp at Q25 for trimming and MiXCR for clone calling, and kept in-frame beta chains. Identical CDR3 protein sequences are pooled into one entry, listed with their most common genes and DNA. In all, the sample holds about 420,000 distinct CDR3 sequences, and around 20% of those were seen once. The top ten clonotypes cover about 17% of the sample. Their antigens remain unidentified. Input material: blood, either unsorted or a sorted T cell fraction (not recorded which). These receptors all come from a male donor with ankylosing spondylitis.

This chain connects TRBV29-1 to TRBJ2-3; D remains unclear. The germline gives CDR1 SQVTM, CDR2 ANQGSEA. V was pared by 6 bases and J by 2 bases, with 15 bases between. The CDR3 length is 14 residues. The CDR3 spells CSVGLGSPTDTQYF. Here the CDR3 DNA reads TGCAGCGTGGGTCTGGGGTCCCCCACAGATACGCAGTATTTT.

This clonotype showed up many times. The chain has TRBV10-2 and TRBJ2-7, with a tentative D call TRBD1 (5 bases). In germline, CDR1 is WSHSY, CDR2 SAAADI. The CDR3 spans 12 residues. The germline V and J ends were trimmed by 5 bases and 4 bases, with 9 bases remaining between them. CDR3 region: CASSSTEYEQYF. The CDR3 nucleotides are TGCGCCAGCAGTTCGACAGAGTACGAGCAGTACTTC.

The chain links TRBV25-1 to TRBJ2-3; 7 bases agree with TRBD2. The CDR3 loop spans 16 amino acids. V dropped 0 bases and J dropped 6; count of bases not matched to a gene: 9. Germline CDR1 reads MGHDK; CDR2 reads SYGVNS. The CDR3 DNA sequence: TGTGCCAGCAGTGAATATGGGGGGAGGGCCCTTGATACGCAGTATTTT. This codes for CASSEYGGRALDTQYF.